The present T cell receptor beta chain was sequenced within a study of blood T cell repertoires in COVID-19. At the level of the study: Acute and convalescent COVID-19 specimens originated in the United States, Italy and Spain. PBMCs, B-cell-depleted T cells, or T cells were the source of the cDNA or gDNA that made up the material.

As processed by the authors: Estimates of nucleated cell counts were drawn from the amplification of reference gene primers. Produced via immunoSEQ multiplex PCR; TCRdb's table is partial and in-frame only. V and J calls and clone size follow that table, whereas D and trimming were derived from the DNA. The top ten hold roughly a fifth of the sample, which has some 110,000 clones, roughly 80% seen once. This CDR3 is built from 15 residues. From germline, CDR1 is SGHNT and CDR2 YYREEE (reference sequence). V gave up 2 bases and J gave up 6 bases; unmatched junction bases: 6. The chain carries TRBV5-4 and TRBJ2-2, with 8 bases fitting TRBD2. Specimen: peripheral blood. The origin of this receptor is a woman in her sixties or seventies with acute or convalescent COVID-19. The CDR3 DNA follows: TGTGCCAGCAGCTTAAGCGGGGGTGTCCCCGGGGAGCTGTTTTTT. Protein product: CASSLSGGVPGELFF.